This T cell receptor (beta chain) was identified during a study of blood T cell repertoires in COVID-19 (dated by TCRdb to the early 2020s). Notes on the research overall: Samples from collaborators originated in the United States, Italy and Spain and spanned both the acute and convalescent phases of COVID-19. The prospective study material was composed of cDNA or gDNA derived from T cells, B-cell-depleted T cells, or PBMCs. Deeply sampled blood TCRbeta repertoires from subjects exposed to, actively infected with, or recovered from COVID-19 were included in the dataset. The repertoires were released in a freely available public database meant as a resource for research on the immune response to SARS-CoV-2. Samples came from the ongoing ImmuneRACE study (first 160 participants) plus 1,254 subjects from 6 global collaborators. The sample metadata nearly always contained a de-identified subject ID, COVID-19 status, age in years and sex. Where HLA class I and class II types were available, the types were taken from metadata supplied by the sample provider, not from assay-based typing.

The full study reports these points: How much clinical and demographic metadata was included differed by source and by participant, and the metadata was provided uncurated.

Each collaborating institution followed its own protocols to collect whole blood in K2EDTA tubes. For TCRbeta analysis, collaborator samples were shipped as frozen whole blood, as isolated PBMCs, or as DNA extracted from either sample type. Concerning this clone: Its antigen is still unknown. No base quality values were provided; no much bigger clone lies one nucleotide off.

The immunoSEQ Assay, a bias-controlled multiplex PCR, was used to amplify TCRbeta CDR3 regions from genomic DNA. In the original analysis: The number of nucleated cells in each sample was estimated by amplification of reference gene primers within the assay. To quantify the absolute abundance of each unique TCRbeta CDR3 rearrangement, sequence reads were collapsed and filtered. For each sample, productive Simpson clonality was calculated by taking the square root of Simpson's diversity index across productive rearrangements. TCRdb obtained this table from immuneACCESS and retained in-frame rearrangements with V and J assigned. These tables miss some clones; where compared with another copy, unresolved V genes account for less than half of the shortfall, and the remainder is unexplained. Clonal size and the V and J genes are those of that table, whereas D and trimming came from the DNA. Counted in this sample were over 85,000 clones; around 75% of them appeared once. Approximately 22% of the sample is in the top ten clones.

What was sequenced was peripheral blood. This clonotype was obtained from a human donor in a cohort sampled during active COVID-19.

The nucleotides read TGTGCCACCAGTGATTTTATCGGGGAGACCCAGTACTTC. Its protein is CATSDFIGETQYF. The sequence joins TRBV24-1 to TRBJ2-5, with no confidently assigned D gene. The CDR3 runs 13 amino acids, cysteine and phenylalanine included. The only DNA kept is the CDR3, 39 bases in frame from the first base. CDR1 KGHDR and CDR2 SFDVKD were looked up in the germline V gene. V gives up 1 base and J gives up 5 bases, and the segment between their germline ends measures 7 bases.